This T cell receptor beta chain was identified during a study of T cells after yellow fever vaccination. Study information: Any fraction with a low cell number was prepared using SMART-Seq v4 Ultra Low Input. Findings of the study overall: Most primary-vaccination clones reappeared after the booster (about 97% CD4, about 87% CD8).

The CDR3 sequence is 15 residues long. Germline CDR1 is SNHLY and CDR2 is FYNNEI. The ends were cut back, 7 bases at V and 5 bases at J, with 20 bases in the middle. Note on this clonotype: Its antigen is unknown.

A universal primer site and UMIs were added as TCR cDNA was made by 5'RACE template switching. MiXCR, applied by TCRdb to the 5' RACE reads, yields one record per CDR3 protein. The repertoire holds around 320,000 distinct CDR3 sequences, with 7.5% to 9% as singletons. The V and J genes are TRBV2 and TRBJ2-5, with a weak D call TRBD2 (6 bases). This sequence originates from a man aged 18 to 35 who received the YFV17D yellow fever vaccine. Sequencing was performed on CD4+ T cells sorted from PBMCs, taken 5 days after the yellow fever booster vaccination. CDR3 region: CASTRDSGGSETQYF. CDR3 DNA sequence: TGTGCCAGCACCCGGGACTCCGGTGGGTCCGAGACCCAGTACTTC.